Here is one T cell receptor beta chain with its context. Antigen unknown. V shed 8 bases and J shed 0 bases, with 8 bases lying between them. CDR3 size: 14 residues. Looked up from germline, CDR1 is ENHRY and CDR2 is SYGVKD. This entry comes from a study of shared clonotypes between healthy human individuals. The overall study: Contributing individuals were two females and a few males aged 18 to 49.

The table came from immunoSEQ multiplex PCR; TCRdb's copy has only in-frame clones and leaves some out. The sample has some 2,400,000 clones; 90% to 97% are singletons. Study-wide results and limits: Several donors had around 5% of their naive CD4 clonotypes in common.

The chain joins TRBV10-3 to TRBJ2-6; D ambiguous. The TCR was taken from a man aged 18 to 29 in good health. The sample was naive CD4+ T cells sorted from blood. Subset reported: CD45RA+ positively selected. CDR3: CAIWDPSGANVLTF. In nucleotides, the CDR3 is TGTGCCATCTGGGATCCCTCTGGGGCCAACGTCCTGACTTTC.